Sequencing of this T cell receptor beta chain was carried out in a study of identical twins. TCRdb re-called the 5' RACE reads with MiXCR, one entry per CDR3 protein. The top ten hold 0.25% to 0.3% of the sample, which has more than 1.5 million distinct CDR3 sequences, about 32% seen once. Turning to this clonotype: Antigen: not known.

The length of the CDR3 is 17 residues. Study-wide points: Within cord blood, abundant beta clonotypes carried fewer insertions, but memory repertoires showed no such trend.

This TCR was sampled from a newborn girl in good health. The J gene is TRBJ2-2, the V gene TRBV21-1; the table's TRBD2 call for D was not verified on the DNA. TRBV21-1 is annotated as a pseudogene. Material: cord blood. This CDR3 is CASSNQKRGAYTGELFF. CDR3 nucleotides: TGTGCCAGCAGCAATCAGAAGCGGGGGGCCTACACCGGGGAGCTGTTTTTT.